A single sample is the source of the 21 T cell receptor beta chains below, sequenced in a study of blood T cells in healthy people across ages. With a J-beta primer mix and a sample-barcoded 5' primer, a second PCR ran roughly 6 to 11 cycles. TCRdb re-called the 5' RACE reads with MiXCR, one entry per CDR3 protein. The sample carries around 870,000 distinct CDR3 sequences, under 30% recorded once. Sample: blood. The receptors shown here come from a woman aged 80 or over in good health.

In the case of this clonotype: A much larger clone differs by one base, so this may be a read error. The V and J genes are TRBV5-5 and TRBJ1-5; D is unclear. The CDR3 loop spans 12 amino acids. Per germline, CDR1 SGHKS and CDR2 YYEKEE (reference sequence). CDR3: CASSHRDQLQHF. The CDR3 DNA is TGTGCCAGCAGCCACAGAGACCAGCTCCAGCATTTT.

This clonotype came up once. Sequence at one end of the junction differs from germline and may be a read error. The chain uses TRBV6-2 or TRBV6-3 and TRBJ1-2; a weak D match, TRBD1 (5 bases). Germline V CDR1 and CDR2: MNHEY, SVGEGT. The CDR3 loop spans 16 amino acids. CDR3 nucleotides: TGTGCCAGCAGTTACTCGAACAACCCGGACAACTATGACTACACCTTC. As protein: CASSYSNNPDNYDYTF.

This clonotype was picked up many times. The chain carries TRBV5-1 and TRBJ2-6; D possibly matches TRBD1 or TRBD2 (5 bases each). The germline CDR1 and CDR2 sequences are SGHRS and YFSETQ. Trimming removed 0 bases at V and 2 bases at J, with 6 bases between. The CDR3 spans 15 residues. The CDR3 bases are TGCGCCAGCAGCTTGGAGGGACCTGGGGCCAACGTCCTGACTTTC. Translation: CASSLEGPGANVLTF.

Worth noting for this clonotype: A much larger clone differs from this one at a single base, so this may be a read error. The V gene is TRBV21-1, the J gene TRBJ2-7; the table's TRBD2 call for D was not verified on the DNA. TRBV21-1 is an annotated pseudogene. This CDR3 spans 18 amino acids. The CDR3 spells CASSRTGSGELSSYEQYF. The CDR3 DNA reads TGTGCCAGCAGCAGAACGGGTAGCGGGGAGCTGAGCTCCTACGAGCAGTACTTC.

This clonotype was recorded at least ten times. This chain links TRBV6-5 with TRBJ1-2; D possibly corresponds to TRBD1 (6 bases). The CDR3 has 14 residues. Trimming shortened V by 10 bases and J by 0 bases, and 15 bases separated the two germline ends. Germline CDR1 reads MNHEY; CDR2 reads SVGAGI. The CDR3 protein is CATRRDTTNYGYTF. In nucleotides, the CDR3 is TGTGCCACAAGGCGGGACACAACTAACTATGGCTACACCTTC.

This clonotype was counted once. The CDR3 reads CSARATDRGDEQYF. CDR3 coding DNA: TGCAGTGCTAGAGCCACGGACAGGGGCGACGAGCAGTACTTC. The gene calls are TRBV20-1 and TRBJ2-5, with TRBD1 identical over 9 bases. The DNA end is more similar to TRBJ2-7, so the J call may be wrong. The CDR3 has 14 amino acids. CDR1 is DFQATT and CDR2 is SNEGSKA in the germline V gene (reference sequence).

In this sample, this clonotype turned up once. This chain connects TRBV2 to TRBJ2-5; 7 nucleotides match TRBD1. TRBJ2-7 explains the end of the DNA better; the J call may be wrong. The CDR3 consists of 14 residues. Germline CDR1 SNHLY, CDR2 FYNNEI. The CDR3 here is CASSERGPIYEQYF. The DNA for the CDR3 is TGTGCCAGCAGTGAAAGGGGGCCCATCTACGAGCAGTACTTC.

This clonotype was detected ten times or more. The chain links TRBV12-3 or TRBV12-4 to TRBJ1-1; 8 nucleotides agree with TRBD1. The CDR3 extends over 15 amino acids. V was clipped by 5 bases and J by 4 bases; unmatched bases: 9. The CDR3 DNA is TGTGCCAGCAGTCCCCGACAGGGGATGGGCACTGAAGCTTTCTTT. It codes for CASSPRQGMGTEAFF.

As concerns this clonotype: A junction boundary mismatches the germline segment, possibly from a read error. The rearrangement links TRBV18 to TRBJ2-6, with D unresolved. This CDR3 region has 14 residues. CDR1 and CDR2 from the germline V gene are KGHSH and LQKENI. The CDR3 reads CVSSERTGANVLTF. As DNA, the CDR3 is TGTGTCAGCTCCGAAAGAACTGGGGCCAACGTCCTGACTTTC.

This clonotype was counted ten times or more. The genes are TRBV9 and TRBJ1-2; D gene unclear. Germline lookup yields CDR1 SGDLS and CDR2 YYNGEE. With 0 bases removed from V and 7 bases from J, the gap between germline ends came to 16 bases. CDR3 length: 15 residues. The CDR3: CASSVAGTVVGGYTF. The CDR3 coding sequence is TGTGCCAGCAGCGTAGCAGGCACGGTGGTTGGTGGCTACACCTTC.

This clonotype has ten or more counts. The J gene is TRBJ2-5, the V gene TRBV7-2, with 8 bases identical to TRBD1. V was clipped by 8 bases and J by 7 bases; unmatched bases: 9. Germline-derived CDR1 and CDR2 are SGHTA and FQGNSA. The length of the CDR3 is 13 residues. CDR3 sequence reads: CASQRQGAGTQYF. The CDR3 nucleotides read TGTGCCAGCCAGCGGCAGGGGGCCGGGACCCAGTACTTC.

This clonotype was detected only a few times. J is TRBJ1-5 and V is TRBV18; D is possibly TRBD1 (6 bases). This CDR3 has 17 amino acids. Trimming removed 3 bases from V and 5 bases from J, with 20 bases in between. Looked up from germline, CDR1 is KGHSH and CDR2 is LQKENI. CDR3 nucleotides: TGTGCCAGCTCACCTACGGACAGAGGGGGAATCCATCAGCCCCAGCATTTT. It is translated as CASSPTDRGGIHQPQHF.

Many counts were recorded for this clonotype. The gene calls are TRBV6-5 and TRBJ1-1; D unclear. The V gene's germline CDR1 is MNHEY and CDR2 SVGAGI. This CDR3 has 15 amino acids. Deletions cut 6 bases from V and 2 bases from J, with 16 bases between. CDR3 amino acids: CASRPRSFGNTEAFF. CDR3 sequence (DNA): TGTGCCAGCAGGCCCAGGAGTTTTGGTAACACTGAAGCTTTCTTT.

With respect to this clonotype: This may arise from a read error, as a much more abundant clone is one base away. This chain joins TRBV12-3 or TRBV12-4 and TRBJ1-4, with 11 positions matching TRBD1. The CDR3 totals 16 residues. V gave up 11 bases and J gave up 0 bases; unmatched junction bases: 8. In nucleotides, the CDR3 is TGTGCCGGCACCCGGGGACAGGGGGCAACTAATGAAAAACTGTTTTTT. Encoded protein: CAGTRGQGATNEKLFF.

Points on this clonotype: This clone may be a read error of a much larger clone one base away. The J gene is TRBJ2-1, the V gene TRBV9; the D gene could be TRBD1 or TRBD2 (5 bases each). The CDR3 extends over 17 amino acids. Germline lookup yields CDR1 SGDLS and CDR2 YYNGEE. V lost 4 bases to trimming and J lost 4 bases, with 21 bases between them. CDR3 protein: CASSPRLGGGKYNEQFF. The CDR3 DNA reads TGTGCCAGCAGCCCCCGATTGGGTGGGGGTAAATACAATGAGCAGTTCTTC. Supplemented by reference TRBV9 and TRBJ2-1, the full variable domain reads DSGVTQTPKHLITATGQRVTLRCSPRSGDLSVYWYQQSLDQGLQFLIQYYNGEERAKGNILERFSAQQFPDLHSELNLSSLELGDSALYFCASSPRLGGGKYNEQFFGPGTRLTVL.

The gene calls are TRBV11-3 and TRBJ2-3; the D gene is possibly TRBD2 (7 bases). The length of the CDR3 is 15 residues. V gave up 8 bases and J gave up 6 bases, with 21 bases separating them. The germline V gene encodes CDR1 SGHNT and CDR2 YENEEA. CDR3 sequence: CASQSWEGTQDTQYF. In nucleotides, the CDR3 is TGTGCCAGCCAATCGTGGGAGGGGACACAGGATACGCAGTATTTT.

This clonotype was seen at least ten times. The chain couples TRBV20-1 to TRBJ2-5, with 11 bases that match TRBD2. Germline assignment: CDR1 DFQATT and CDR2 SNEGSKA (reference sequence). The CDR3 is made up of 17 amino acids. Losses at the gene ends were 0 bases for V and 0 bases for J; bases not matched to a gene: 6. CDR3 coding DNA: TGCAGTGCTAGAGATATACTAGCGGGGGCCAACCAAGAGACCCAGTACTTC. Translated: CSARDILAGANQETQYF.

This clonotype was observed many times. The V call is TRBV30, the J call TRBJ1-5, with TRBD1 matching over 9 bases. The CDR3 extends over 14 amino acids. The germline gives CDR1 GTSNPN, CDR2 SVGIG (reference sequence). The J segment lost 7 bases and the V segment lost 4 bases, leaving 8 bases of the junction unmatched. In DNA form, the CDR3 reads TGTGCCTGGACGGGACAGGGATCGGGACAGCCCCAGCATTTT. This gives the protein CAWTGQGSGQPQHF.

Written as DNA, the CDR3 is TGTGCCAGCAGGGTGGTGGGACAGGCCTACAATGAGCAGTTCTTC. Protein sequence: CASRVVGQAYNEQFF. The chain is built from TRBV6-5 and TRBJ2-1; 8 bases map to TRBD1. This CDR3 spans 15 amino acids. Germline V gene lookup returns CDR1 MNHEY and CDR2 SVGAGI. J gave up 2 bases and V 6 bases, and 6 bases lay outside the gene matches.

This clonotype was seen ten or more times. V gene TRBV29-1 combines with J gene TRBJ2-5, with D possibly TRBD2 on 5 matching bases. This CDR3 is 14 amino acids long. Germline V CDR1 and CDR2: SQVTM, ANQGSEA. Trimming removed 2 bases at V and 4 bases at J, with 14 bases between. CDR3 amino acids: CSVELAGTRETQYF. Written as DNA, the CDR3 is TGCAGCGTTGAATTAGCCGGAACTAGAGAGACCCAGTACTTC.

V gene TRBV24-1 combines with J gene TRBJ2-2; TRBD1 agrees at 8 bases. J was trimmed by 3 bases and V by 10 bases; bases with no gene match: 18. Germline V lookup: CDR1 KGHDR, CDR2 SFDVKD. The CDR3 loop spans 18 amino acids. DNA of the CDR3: TGTGCCACTAGTTCCGGGGCAGGGGGCCGGACGTACACCGGGGAGCTGTTTTTT. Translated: CATSSGAGGRTYTGELFF.